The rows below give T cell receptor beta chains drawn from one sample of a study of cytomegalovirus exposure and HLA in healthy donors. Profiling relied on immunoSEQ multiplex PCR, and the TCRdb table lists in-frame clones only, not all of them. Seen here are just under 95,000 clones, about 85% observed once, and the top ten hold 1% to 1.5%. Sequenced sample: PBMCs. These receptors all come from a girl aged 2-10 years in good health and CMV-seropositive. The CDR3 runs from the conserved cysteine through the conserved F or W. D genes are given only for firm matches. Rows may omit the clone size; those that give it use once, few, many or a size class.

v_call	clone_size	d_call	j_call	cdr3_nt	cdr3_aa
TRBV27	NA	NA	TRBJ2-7	TGTGCCAGCAAAGGGGGAGGGTCCCTATACGAGCAGTACTTC	CASKGGGSLYEQYF
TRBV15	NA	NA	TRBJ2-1	TGTGCCACCAGCAGAGTTGAGGGCAATGAGCAGTTCTTC	CATSRVEGNEQFF
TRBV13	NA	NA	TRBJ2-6	TGTGCCAGCAGCTTCACTAGCCCAAAGAGCTCTGGGGCCAACGTCCTGACTTTC	CASSFTSPKSSGANVLTF
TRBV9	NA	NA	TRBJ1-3	TGTGCCAGCAGCGAAACTACTTCCTCTGGAAACACCATATATTTT	CASSETTSSGNTIYF
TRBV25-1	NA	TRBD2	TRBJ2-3	TGTGCCAGCAGTGATGGACTAGCGGGAGCAGATACGCAGTATTTT	CASSDGLAGADTQYF
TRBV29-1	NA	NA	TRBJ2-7	TGCAGCGTTGGGCCCGCAGAAACCTACGAGCAGTACTTC	CSVGPAETYEQYF
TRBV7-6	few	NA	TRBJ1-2	TGTGCCAGCAGCTTAGGGGCGGGACTAGATAGTGGTGGCTACACCTTC	CASSLGAGLDSGGYTF
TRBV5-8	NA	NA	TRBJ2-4	TGTGCCAGCAGCCTGATGGGGCCAAGCCTTCATGCCAAAAACATTCAGTACTTC	CASSLMGPSLHAKNIQYF
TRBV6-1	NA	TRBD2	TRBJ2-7	TGTGCCAGCAGTGGCCCGGGACTAGCGGGAGGCCACTCCTACGAGCAGTACTTC	CASSGPGLAGGHSYEQYF
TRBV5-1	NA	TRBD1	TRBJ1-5	TGCGCCAGCAGCGTGACAGGGGTAAGCAATCAGCCCCAGCATTTT	CASSVTGVSNQPQHF
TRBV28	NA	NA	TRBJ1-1	TGTGCCAGCCAGGCGTCCCCCACTGAAGCTTTCTTT	CASQASPTEAFF
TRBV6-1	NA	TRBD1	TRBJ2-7	TGTGCCAGCAGTGAACCGACAGGGAAGTTCAACGAGCAGTACTTC	CASSEPTGKFNEQYF
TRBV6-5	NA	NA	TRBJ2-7	TGTGCCAGCAGTTACAGTCATGAGCATAGTACGCAGCAGTACTTC	CASSYSHEHSTQQYF
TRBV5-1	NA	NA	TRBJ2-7	TGCGCCAGCAGCTTTGCCGGGGTCCCGGACGAGCAGTACTTC	CASSFAGVPDEQYF
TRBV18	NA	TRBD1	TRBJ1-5	TGTGCCAGCTCACCATTCCGGGACAGGGTTGACAATCAGCCCCAGCATTTT	CASSPFRDRVDNQPQHF
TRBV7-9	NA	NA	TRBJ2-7	TGTGCCAGCAGCCTTGGCGGGACCTACGAGCAGTACTTC	CASSLGGTYEQYF
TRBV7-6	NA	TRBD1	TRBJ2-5	TGTGCCAGCAGCTATACGACAGGGAAGGGAGAGACCCAGTACTTC	CASSYTTGKGETQYF
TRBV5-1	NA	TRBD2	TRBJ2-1	TGCGCCAGCAGCTTGAGAGGACTAGCGGTGGATGAGCAGTTCTTC	CASSLRGLAVDEQFF
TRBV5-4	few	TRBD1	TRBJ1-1	TGTGCCAGCAGCTACCGGGACAGGGGTGGGGATGTCACTGAAGCTTTCTTT	CASSYRDRGGDVTEAFF
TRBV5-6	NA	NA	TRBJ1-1	TGTGCCAGCAGCATGGGGGAGGGACGGGGGGCTTTCTTT	CASSMGEGRGAFF
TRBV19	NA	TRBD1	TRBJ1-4	TGTGCCAGTAGTACCGAGACAGGGTTTAACGAAAAACTGTTTTTT	CASSTETGFNEKLFF
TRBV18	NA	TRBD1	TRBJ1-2	TGTGCCAGCTCACCGGGACAGGGGGATGGCTACACCTTC	CASSPGQGDGYTF
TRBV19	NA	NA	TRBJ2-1	TGTGCCAGTAGTATACAGCGGGACAATGAGCAGTTCTTC	CASSIQRDNEQFF
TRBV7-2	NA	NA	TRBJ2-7	TGTGCCAGCAGCTTAGTCTGGAGGGGAGGCTCCTACGAGCAGTACTTC	CASSLVWRGGSYEQYF
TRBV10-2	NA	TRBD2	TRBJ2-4	TGCGCCAGCTCCGGGGGAGGGATAGCCAAAAACATTCAGTACTTC	CASSGGGIAKNIQYF
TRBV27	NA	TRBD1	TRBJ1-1	TGTGCCAGCAGCCAACCGAGAGGGACAGGCAAGATGAACACTGAAGCTTTCTTT	CASSQPRGTGKMNTEAFF
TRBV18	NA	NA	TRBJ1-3	TGTGCCAGCTCTGCGGGCTCATCTGGAAACACCATATATTTT	CASSAGSSGNTIYF
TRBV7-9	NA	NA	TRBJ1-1	TGTGCCAGCAGCCCCAGGGGAGGGGAGGACACTGAAGCTTTCTTT	CASSPRGGEDTEAFF
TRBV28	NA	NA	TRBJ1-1	TGTGCCAGCAGTCCGGGAACCAGAAACACTGAAGCTTTCTTT	CASSPGTRNTEAFF